This T cell receptor beta chain was captured in a study of T cells in Graves' hyperthyroidism and ophthalmopathy. Study-wide findings and caveats: A median approximately 6.8 months before onset, the model predicted ophthalmopathy.

The TCR beta CDR3 regions underwent amplification using RNA transcripts as the source. The TCR CDR3 was amplified in a first-round RT-PCR using the HTBI primer set. TCRdb re-derived calls from the multiplex PCR reads in MiXCR, one entry per CDR3 protein. The sample consists of a few hundred thousand distinct CDR3 sequences, around 15% of them appearing once. This clonotype has a count of ten or more. What it binds is unknown. The CDR3 is 16 residues long. V dropped 1 base and J dropped 0 bases, with 14 bases sitting between them. Germline lookup yields CDR1 SQVTM and CDR2 ANQGSEA. Sequencing used blood. The chain uses TRBV29-1 and TRBJ2-3; D possibly corresponds to TRBD1 (6 bases). This sequence was found in a woman aged 55-69 years with Graves' ophthalmopathy. The CDR3 bases are TGCAGCGTTGAAGGGGTGGGGGCCACTAGCACAGATACGCAGTATTTT. Its translation: CSVEGVGATSTDTQYF.